These 27 T cell receptor beta chains were sequenced from one sample in a study of immune heterogeneity within non-small cell lung tumors. The authors amplified TCR beta CDR3 by multiplex PCR with 32 V and 13 J primers. TCRdb analysed the multiplex PCR reads with MiXCR anew, one entry per CDR3 protein. This table holds thousands of distinct CDR3 sequences, around a quarter found once. Bulk tumor genomic DNA was the template, and each sample received about 600 ng. Several spatially distant biopsies were obtained per primary tumor intraoperatively. With untreated, newly diagnosed non-small cell lung cancer, the patients went on to undergo curative surgery. The sample taken for sequencing was lung tumor tissue. The receptors come from a man between 60 and 70 years old with non-small cell lung cancer.

Worth noting for this clonotype: Just one base apart from a much larger clone, this may be a read error. V is TRBV28 and J is TRBJ2-7; 11 nucleotides line up with TRBD1. CDR1 is MDHEN, CDR2 SYDVKM, per germline. CDR3 length: 15 residues. The CDR3, as DNA: TGTGCCAGCAGTTCCCGGGACAGGGGGGTTTACGATCAGTACTTC. Amino acid sequence: CASSSRDRGVYDQYF. Using reference TRBV28 and TRBJ2-7 for the parts outside the CDR3, the full variable domain is DVKVTQSSRYLVKRTGEKVFLECVQDMDHENMFWYRQDPGLGLRLIYFSYDVKMKEKGDIPEGYSVSREKKERFSLILESASTNQTSMYLCASSSRDRGVYDQYFGPGTRLTVT.

On this clonotype itself: One end of the junction fails to match germline, which may point to a read error. The V gene is TRBV4-2, the J gene TRBJ2-3; possibly TRBD2 for D (6 bases). CDR3 length: 13 residues. Germline-derived CDR1 and CDR2 are LGHNA and YNFKEQ. CDR3 region: CASSQGGTDTLYF. CDR3 DNA sequence: TGTGCCAGCAGCCAGGGAGGCACAGATACGCTGTATTTT.

V is TRBV11-2 and J is TRBJ2-1, with 7 positions matching TRBD2. The CDR3 covers 16 residues. Germline-derived CDR1 and CDR2 are SGHAT and FQNNGV. After removal of 5 bases from V and 4 bases from J, the junction contained 11 bases not matched to a gene. Here the CDR3 reads CASSRIPTSVYNEQFF. The DNA of the CDR3 is TGTGCCAGCAGCCGCATTCCCACTAGCGTATACAATGAGCAGTTCTTC.

In this sample, this clonotype turned up a few times. This chain links TRBV7-9 with TRBJ2-7; 8 nucleotides line up with TRBD2. CDR3 length: 15 amino acids. Germline V gives CDR1 SEHNR, CDR2 FQNEAQ (reference sequence). Unmatched junction bases numbered 4, after V lost 3 bases and J lost 0 bases. CDR3 DNA: TGTGCCAGCAGCTTCTGGCGGGAGGCCTCCTACGAGCAGTACTTC. Protein product: CASSFWREASYEQYF. The full variable domain, rest sourced from reference TRBV7-9 and TRBJ2-7, is DTGVSQNPRHKITKRGQNVTFRCDPISEHNRLYWYRQTLGQGPEFLTYFQNEAQLEKSRLLSDRFSAERPKGSFSTLEIQRTEQGDSAMYLCASSFWREASYEQYFGPGTRLTVT.

The V gene is TRBV3-1, the J gene TRBJ2-2; D perhaps matches TRBD1 (6 bases). CDR1 and CDR2 from the germline V gene are LGHDT and YNNKEL (reference sequence). The CDR3 is 16 residues long. Trimming removed 1 base from V and 6 bases from J, with 15 bases in between. The chain's CDR3 is CASSQVARGGAGELFF. In nucleotides, the CDR3 is TGTGCCAGCAGCCAAGTCGCGAGAGGGGGAGCCGGGGAGCTGTTTTTT.

The gene calls are TRBV11-2 and TRBJ2-3, with 15 bases aligning to TRBD2. J was trimmed by 1 base and V by 5 bases; bases with no gene match: 7. The CDR3 contains 18 residues. In germline, CDR1 is SGHAT, CDR2 FQNNGV. CDR3 in amino acids: CASSPGTSGRPGTDTQYF. The CDR3 DNA is TGTGCCAGCAGCCCTGGGACTAGCGGGAGGCCGGGCACAGATACGCAGTATTTT.

Only a few counts were recorded for this clonotype. The chain carries TRBV30 and TRBJ1-2; D gene unclear. Per germline, CDR1 GTSNPN and CDR2 SVGIG (reference sequence). The V gene lost 4 bases and the J gene lost 1 base, with 7 bases spanning the gap. This CDR3 comprises 12 residues. Here the CDR3 DNA reads TGTGCCTGGAACGGGAATAACTATGGCTACACCTTC. It codes for CAWNGNNYGYTF.

On this clonotype: The junction differs from germline at one of its ends, possibly a read error. The genes are TRBV28 and TRBJ1-1; 9 nucleotides agree with TRBD1. The CDR3 totals 15 residues. The germline CDR1 and CDR2 sequences are MDHEN and SYDVKM. The CDR3 here is CVSSWPGQGIPEAFF. In DNA form, the CDR3 reads TGTGTCAGCAGCTGGCCCGGACAGGGGATCCCTGAAGCTTTCTTT.

The J gene is TRBJ2-5, the V gene TRBV3-1; 7 bases line up with TRBD2. Unmatched junction bases numbered 7, after V lost 4 bases and J lost 2 bases. Germline V CDR1 and CDR2: LGHDT, YNNKEL (reference sequence). This CDR3 contains 15 residues. In DNA, the CDR3 is TGTGCCAGCAGCCTTCGCGCTAGCGGACAAGAGACCCAGTACTTC. Its protein is CASSLRASGQETQYF.

The V and J genes are TRBV27 and TRBJ2-1; TRBD2 matches at 7 bases. CDR1 and CDR2 (germline): MNHEY, SMNVEV (reference sequence). The CDR3 loop spans 16 amino acids. The ends lost 6 bases at V and 4 bases at J; junction bases unmatched: 12. The CDR3 spells CASRSRTSGRYNEQFF. The CDR3 DNA reads TGTGCCAGCAGATCCCGGACTAGTGGGAGGTACAATGAGCAGTTCTTC.

This clonotype was observed a handful of times. The chain recombines TRBV20-1 with TRBJ2-3; 8 positions match TRBD2. The CDR3 loop spans 18 amino acids. V dropped 5 bases and J dropped 2; count of bases not matched to a gene: 18. The germline V gene encodes CDR1 DFQATT and CDR2 SNEGSKA (reference sequence). The CDR3: CSADPRTSWDLYTDTQYF. The CDR3 DNA sequence: TGCAGTGCTGATCCTAGGACTAGCTGGGATTTGTACACAGATACGCAGTATTTT.

In its sample, this clonotype ranks as medium-sized. The chain combines TRBV19 with TRBJ1-1; D is unclear. This CDR3 has 15 residues. V was cut by 9 bases and J by 0 bases, with 17 bases left in between. CDR1 is LNHDA, CDR2 SQIVND, per germline (reference sequence). The CDR3 coding sequence is TGTGCCAGCACTACTAGGCCCCAGCTGAACACTGAAGCTTTCTTT. Residues: CASTTRPQLNTEAFF.

This clonotype turned up a few times. The chain links TRBV20-1 to TRBJ2-1, with 11 nucleotides matching TRBD1. The germline gives CDR1 DFQATT, CDR2 SNEGSKA (reference sequence). The junction had 3 bases not matched to a gene; V was cut back by 4 bases and J by 4 bases. The CDR3 is 14 amino acids. This CDR3 is CSANGQGAYNEQFF. CDR3 in DNA: TGCAGTGCTAACGGACAGGGGGCATACAATGAGCAGTTCTTC.

The table lists this clonotype with a few counts. The chain joins TRBV3-1 to TRBJ1-6, with D tentatively TRBD1 (5 bases). V was clipped by 1 base and J by 4 bases, with 8 bases between them. This CDR3 has 15 amino acids. Germline V gene sequence: CDR1 LGHDT, CDR2 YNNKEL (reference sequence). The CDR3 region is CASSQAWGYNSPLHF. The CDR3, as DNA: TGTGCCAGCAGCCAAGCATGGGGGTATAATTCACCCCTCCACTTT.

The rearrangement uses TRBV11-2 and TRBJ2-7; 8 nucleotides match TRBD1. This CDR3 has 13 residues. The ends lost 7 bases at V and 7 bases at J; junction bases unmatched: 9. From germline, CDR1 is SGHAT and CDR2 FQNNGV. DNA of the CDR3: TGTGCCAGCACCCGGGACAGGTTTGGAGAGCAGTACTTC. Translated, it gives CASTRDRFGEQYF.

This clonotype came up a few times. The chain combines TRBV6-1 with TRBJ2-5; D is unresolved. This CDR3 spans 14 amino acids. V lost 3 bases and J lost 2, with 10 bases in between. Germline lookup yields CDR1 MNHNS and CDR2 SASEGT. The CDR3 DNA sequence: TGTGCCAGCAGTGAGGCGACATTACAAGAGACCCAGTACTTC. It yields the protein CASSEATLQETQYF.

This clonotype turned up a few times. V is TRBV24-1 and J is TRBJ2-1; perhaps TRBD2 as D (6 bases). This CDR3 region has 14 residues. Trimming took 9 bases from V and 7 from J, leaving 18 bases between them. CDR1 KGHDR and CDR2 SFDVKD come from the germline V gene. CDR3 amino acids: CATGAGPPWNEQFF. CDR3 coding DNA: TGTGCCACCGGGGCGGGGCCCCCTTGGAATGAGCAGTTCTTC.

Within the sample, this clonotype is medium-sized. The gene calls are TRBV5-6 and TRBJ2-7, with 9 bases aligning to TRBD2. The CDR3 runs to 14 residues. The germline CDR1 and CDR2 sequences are SGHDT and YYEEEE. The ends lost 4 bases at V and 3 bases at J; junction bases unmatched: 5. CDR3 loop: CASSPGLAYYEQYF. The DNA for the CDR3 is TGTGCCAGCAGCCCCGGACTAGCGTACTACGAGCAGTACTTC. Using reference TRBV5-6 and TRBJ2-7 for the parts outside the CDR3, the full variable domain is DAGVTQSPTHLIKTRGQQVTLRCSPKSGHDTVSWYQQALGQGPQFIFQYYEEEERQRGNFPDRFSGHQFPNYSSELNVNALLLGDSALYLCASSPGLAYYEQYFGPGTRLTVT.

By share of the sample, this clonotype is medium-sized. The V call is TRBV12-3 or TRBV12-4, the J call TRBJ1-5; 7 positions agree with TRBD1. CDR3 length: 14 residues. The ends lost 4 bases at V and 4 bases at J; junction bases unmatched: 4. For the CDR3, the DNA is TGTGCCAGCAGTTACGGGACAGTGAATCAGCCCCAGCATTTT. It translates to CASSYGTVNQPQHF.

This clonotype appeared once. This may be a read error, as it is one base from a much larger clone. This chain joins TRBV3-1 and TRBJ1-1, with 7 positions matching TRBD1. The CDR3 extends over 12 amino acids. Germline assignment: CDR1 LGHDT and CDR2 YNNKEL (reference sequence). The CDR3 region is CANSPTGKIAFF. In DNA, the CDR3 is TGTGCCAACAGCCCGACAGGGAAGATAGCTTTCTTT.

In the case of this clonotype: This could be a read error, since a much larger clone is one nucleotide away. The CDR3 does not close with the conserved phenylalanine or tryptophan, likely indicating a read error. The rearrangement links TRBV15 to TRBJ1-5; D uncertain. This CDR3 is 13 amino acids long. The germline V and J ends were trimmed by 7 bases and 6 bases, with 13 bases remaining between them. Germline CDR1 and CDR2: LNHNV and YYDKDF (reference sequence). CDR3: CATKEYDGQPQHS. CDR3 sequence (DNA): TGTGCCACCAAAGAATACGACGGTCAGCCCCAGCATTCT.

As regards this clonotype: A read error is possible here, since a much larger clone lies one base away. CDR3 protein: CASSRAGENIQYF. CDR3 sequence (DNA): TGTGCCAGCAGCCGGGCCGGGGAAAACATTCAGTACTTC. This chain joins TRBV9 and TRBJ2-4; TRBD2 might be the D (5 bases). The CDR3 totals 13 residues. Trimming stripped 4 bases from V and 5 bases from J, with 10 bases between. Germline V gene sequence: CDR1 SGDLS, CDR2 YYNGEE.

This clonotype is classed as medium-sized (0.01 to 0.1%). The genes are TRBV20-1 and TRBJ2-7; D remains unclear. Germline V gene data show CDR1 as DFQATT and CDR2 as SNEGSKA (reference sequence). V was cut by 3 bases and J by 5 bases, with 5 bases left in between. There are 10 residues in the CDR3. The CDR3 sequence is CSASDNEQYF. CDR3 DNA sequence: TGCAGTGCTAGTGATAACGAGCAGTACTTC.

This chain connects TRBV7-2 to TRBJ2-1; no clear D. Trimming took 2 bases from V and 0 from J, leaving 2 bases between them. The CDR3 loop spans 13 amino acids. From germline, CDR1 is SGHTA and CDR2 FQGNSA. CDR3 DNA sequence: TGTGCCAGCAGCTTAAGCTCCTACAATGAGCAGTTCTTC. This codes for CASSLSSYNEQFF.

This clonotype showed up just once. This may be a read error: a much more frequent sequence differs by one nucleotide. The rearrangement uses TRBV11-2 and TRBJ2-7; D unresolved. CDR1 is SGHAT, CDR2 FQNNGV, per germline. The CDR3 extends over 13 amino acids. Trimming pared 6 bases from V and 3 bases from J, leaving 12 bases between. The CDR3 sequence is CASRLGGFYEQYF. Written as DNA, the CDR3 is TGTGCCAGCAGATTGGGTGGGTTCTACGAGCAGTACTTC. The complete variable domain, with remaining parts taken from reference TRBV11-2 and TRBJ2-7, reads EAGVAQSPRYKIIEKRQSVAFWCNPISGHATLYWYQQILGQGPKLLIQFQNNGVVDDSQLPKDRFSAERLKGVDSTLKIQPAKLEDSAVYLCASRLGGFYEQYFGPGTRLTVT.

This clonotype was counted only a few times. It is likely a read error, because the conserved phenylalanine at the end of the CDR3 is missing. The rearrangement joins TRBV12-3 or TRBV12-4 to TRBJ2-1; 8 nucleotides agree with TRBD2. This CDR3 contains 15 residues. After removal of 6 bases from V and 3 bases from J, the junction contained 7 bases not matched to a gene. CDR3 loop: CASSVAGGGYNEQFL. The CDR3, as DNA: TGTGCCAGCAGCGTGGCGGGAGGTGGCTACAATGAGCAGTTCCTC.

This clonotype appeared a few times. This chain uses TRBV11-3 with TRBJ2-1; 12 bases match TRBD2. Germline lookup yields CDR1 SGHNT and CDR2 YENEEA. The CDR3 consists of 16 residues. J was trimmed by 7 bases and V by 5 bases; bases with no gene match: 9. The CDR3 reads CASSPTTSGRTNEQFF. CDR3 nucleotide sequence: TGTGCCAGCAGCCCCACGACTAGCGGGAGAACTAATGAGCAGTTCTTC.